This T cell receptor beta chain was found in a study of shared clonotypes between healthy human individuals. Study details: Three CD4 naive, three CD4 memory, two CD8 naive and one CD8 memory plate were used per donor. Study results and limitations: Generally, naive subsets came out with larger estimated richness than memory subsets.

This clone has just a few counts. Its specificity is unknown. Clones were sequenced by immunoSEQ multiplex PCR, and TCRdb holds only the in-frame ones, with some missing. This sample has 650,000 to 750,000 clones, with approximately 79% found just once. The junction had 3 bases not matched to a gene; V was cut back by 9 bases and J by 1 base. The CDR3 covers 15 residues. Germline V CDR1 and CDR2: LNHDA, SQIVND (reference sequence). The sequenced sample was memory CD4+ T cells sorted from blood. This sample's subset: CD45RA-negative fraction. The sequence came from a woman aged 25 to 45 in good health. The chain employs TRBV19 and TRBJ2-7; 16 positions agree with TRBD2. CDR3 DNA: TGTGCCAGCTTGGGACTAGCGGGAGGGTCCTACGAGCAGTACTTC. As protein: CASLGLAGGSYEQYF.